This T cell receptor (beta chain) was recovered during a study of T cell responses to AZD1222 COVID-19 vaccine. The CDR3 has 18 amino acids. The trim removed 4 bases at V and 2 bases at J, leaving 11 bases unmatched. Germline CDR1 reads LGHDT; CDR2 reads YNNKEL (reference sequence). This clone was found a few times. Repertoires were generated with immunoSEQ multiplex PCR, while TCRdb's copy carries only in-frame clones and drops some. Seen here are about 100,000 clones, around 87% observed once, and the top ten hold over 2%. The TCR comes from an adult who received the AZD1222 COVID-19 vaccine. V gene TRBV3-1 (or the pseudogene TRBV3-2) combines with J gene TRBJ1-4; 9 bases fit TRBD1. Sequenced here: peripheral blood, sampled 28 days after the second AZD1222 dose. This CDR3 is CASSLRDRAPGTNEKLFF. The DNA of the CDR3 is TGTGCCAGCAGCCTCCGGGACAGGGCCCCCGGGACTAATGAAAAACTGTTTTTT.